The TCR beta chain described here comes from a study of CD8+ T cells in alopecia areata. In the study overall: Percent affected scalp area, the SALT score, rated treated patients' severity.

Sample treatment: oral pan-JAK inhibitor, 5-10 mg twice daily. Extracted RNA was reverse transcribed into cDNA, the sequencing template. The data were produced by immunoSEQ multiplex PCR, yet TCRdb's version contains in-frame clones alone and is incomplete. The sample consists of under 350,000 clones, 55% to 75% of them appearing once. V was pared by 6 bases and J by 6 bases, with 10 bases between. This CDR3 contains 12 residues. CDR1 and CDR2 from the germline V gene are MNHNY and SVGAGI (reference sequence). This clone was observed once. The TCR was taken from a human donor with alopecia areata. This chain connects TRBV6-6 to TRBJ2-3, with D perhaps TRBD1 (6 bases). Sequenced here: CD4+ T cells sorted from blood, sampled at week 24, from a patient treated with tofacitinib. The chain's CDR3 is CASRRDTDTQYF. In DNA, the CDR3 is TGTGCCAGCAGGAGGGACACGGATACGCAGTATTTT.